Listed below are T cell receptor beta chains from one sample, sequenced in a study of blood T cell repertoires in COVID-19. Only in-frame clones appear in the TCRdb table, and some are missing; sequencing was by immunoSEQ multiplex PCR. The sample has some 150,000 clones, around 82% seen once; the top ten hold approximately 2.5%. Sequences were obtained from peripheral blood. These receptors were taken from a human donor with acute or convalescent COVID-19. The donor label of this sample is uncertain. The CDR3 runs from the conserved cysteine through the conserved F or W. D genes are given only for firm matches. Part of the rows lack a size; the others show once, few, many or a class for expanded clones.

-	-	TRBV30	TRBJ1-4	TGTGCCTGGAGGCAGATTAATGAAAAACTGTTTTTT	CAWRQINEKLFF
-	TRBD1	TRBV30	TRBJ1-5	TGTGCCTGGGGGGGACAGGGGAGCCAGCCCCAGCATTTT	CAWGGQGSQPQHF
once	TRBD2	TRBV30	TRBJ2-3	TGTGCCTGGAGTCCACTTAGCGGGGGGGCCAGGAATACGCAGTATTTT	CAWSPLSGGARNTQYF
once	TRBD2	TRBV5-1	TRBJ2-5	TGCGCCAGCAGCTTGAGAAGGGCTAGCGGCAGAGAGACCCAGTACTTC	CASSLRRASGRETQYF
-	TRBD2	TRBV5-6	TRBJ2-7	TGTGCCAGCAGCTTGACCTATCAGCGGGAGGAGGCCGAGCAGTACTTC	CASSLTYQREEAEQYF
-	-	TRBV5-6	TRBJ2-7	TGTGCCAGCTCCCCGTTAAGGGGAAGCTCCTACGAGCAGTACTTC	CASSPLRGSSYEQYF
many	TRBD2	TRBV9	TRBJ2-7	TGTGCCAGCAGCGTAGAGAGCGGGAGCTCCTACGAGCAGTACTTC	CASSVESGSSYEQYF
-	-	TRBV5-1	TRBJ2-5	TGCGCCAGCAGCTTGTCCCCAGGGCTCCAAGAGACCCAGTACTTC	CASSLSPGLQETQYF
-	-	TRBV21-1	TRBJ2-1	TGTGCCAGCAGCCCCCAGCGCCCTTCAGGGGCCAATGAGCAGTTCTTC	CASSPQRPSGANEQFF
-	TRBD1	TRBV13	TRBJ2-5	TGTGCCAGCAGCTTAGGGTTGTACGGACAGGGGTTACAAGAGACCCAGTACTTC	CASSLGLYGQGLQETQYF
-	-	TRBV5-8	TRBJ2-4	TGTGCCAGCAGGGGCGGGCAACTAGTAGCCAAAAACATTCAGTACTTC	CASRGGQLVAKNIQYF
-	TRBD2	TRBV5-1	TRBJ2-1	TGCGCCAGCAGACAGCGGGGGGGATTCAATGAGCAGTTCTTC	CASRQRGGFNEQFF
-	-	TRBV18	TRBJ2-7	TGTGCCAGCTCACCCGCGGAGGGAGTAGGTGAGCAGTACTTC	CASSPAEGVGEQYF
-	-	TRBV6-1	TRBJ1-6	TGTGCCAGCAGTGAGAGGGCAGGGAGGTCACCCCTCCACTTT	CASSERAGRSPLHF
-	TRBD2	TRBV29-1	TRBJ2-3	TGCAGCGTCCGGCGGGGGGCCGGCCCAGATACGCAGTATTTT	CSVRRGAGPDTQYF
-	TRBD1	TRBV6-1	TRBJ1-5	TGTGCCAGCAGTGATGGAGGGGGCGGACAGCCCCAGCATTTT	CASSDGGGGQPQHF
-	-	TRBV30	TRBJ2-7	TGTGCCTGGGGTATGGATAGGGGCAACGAGCAGTACTTC	CAWGMDRGNEQYF
-	TRBD1	TRBV3-1/TRBV3-2	TRBJ1-2	TGTGCCAGCAGCCAGCGGGACAGGGACTCTGGCTACACCTTC	CASSQRDRDSGYTF
-	TRBD1	TRBV6-5	TRBJ1-2	TGTGCCAGCAGGGGGGACAGAAACTATGGCTACACCTTC	CASRGDRNYGYTF
-	-	TRBV11-2	TRBJ2-5	TGTGCCAGCAGCTCTAACCCCCAAGAGACCCAGTACTTC	CASSSNPQETQYF
once	TRBD1	TRBV7-9	TRBJ1-5	TGTGCCAGCAGCTCGACAGGGGACCAGCCCCAGCATTTT	CASSSTGDQPQHF
-	-	TRBV7-9	TRBJ1-2	TGTGCCAGCAGCCCCGGGGGGCTTAACTATGGCTACACCTTC	CASSPGGLNYGYTF
-	-	TRBV5-1	TRBJ2-5	TGCGCCAGCAGCTTGTTAGGGGCACATCAAGAGACCCAGTACTTC	CASSLLGAHQETQYF
-	-	TRBV5-8	TRBJ1-4	TGTGCCAGCCGCGCCAGGACTAATGAAAAACTGTTTTTT	CASRARTNEKLFF
few	-	TRBV6-6	TRBJ1-2	TGTGCCAGCGTAAGGACGGGATATGGCTACACCTTC	CASVRTGYGYTF
-	-	TRBV11-1	TRBJ2-3	TGTGCCAGCAGCCCCCGCTACACAGATACGCAGTATTTT	CASSPRYTDTQYF
-	TRBD1	TRBV2	TRBJ2-7	TGTGCCAGCACCTCCCGGACAGGGGACACCTACGAGCAGTACTTC	CASTSRTGDTYEQYF
-	-	TRBV4-1	TRBJ1-5	TGCGCCAGCAGCGGCCTAGGATACGGTCAGCCCCAGCATTTT	CASSGLGYGQPQHF
-	-	TRBV5-5	TRBJ2-7	TGTGCCAGCAGCTTGTACTTGGCCAGCGGGTCCTCCTACGAGCAGTACTTC	CASSLYLASGSSYEQYF
-	-	TRBV7-8	TRBJ2-5	TGTGCCAGCAGCTTAGGGTATGGCGTGGGAGAAACAGAGACCCAGTACTTC	CASSLGYGVGETETQYF
few	-	TRBV6-5	TRBJ1-1	TGTGCCAGCAGTTACGGGCAGGGGCCCACTGAAGCTTTCTTT	CASSYGQGPTEAFF
-	-	TRBV7-8	TRBJ2-7	TGTGCCAGCAGCCCCGCCTACGAGCAGTACTTC	CASSPAYEQYF
once	-	TRBV4-2	TRBJ1-3	TGTGCCAGCAGCCAAGAGTTACTATCTGGAAACACCATATATTTT	CASSQELLSGNTIYF
-	-	TRBV4-1	TRBJ2-2	TGCGCCAGCAGCCAATACAGGGTGAACACCGGGGAGCTGTTTTTT	CASSQYRVNTGELFF
few	-	TRBV7-9	TRBJ1-1	TGTGCCAGCAGCTCACAGGTCACTGAAGCTTTCTTT	CASSSQVTEAFF
few	TRBD2	TRBV7-3	TRBJ2-3	TGTGCCAGCAGCGGGGGGGACCCCACAGATACGCAGTATTTT	CASSGGDPTDTQYF
few	TRBD1	TRBV27	TRBJ1-1	TGTGCCAGCAGTCCCACAGGGGCACATGAAGCTTTCTTT	CASSPTGAHEAFF
-	TRBD2	TRBV13	TRBJ2-5	TGTGCCAGCAGCTTAAATAGCGGGGGGGAGACCCAGTACTTC	CASSLNSGGETQYF
-	TRBD1	TRBV30	TRBJ2-2	TGTGCCTGGAGAACAGGGGTCCCCGGGGAGCTGTTTTTT	CAWRTGVPGELFF
-	-	TRBV2	TRBJ1-5	TGTGCCAGCAGTGAATACGTGGGCTGGGGGGGCAGCAATCAGCCCCAGCATTTT	CASSEYVGWGGSNQPQHF
-	-	TRBV2	TRBJ1-4	TGTGCCAGCAGCCCGGGGTTCGAGAGACCAACTAATGAAAAACTGTTTTTT	CASSPGFERPTNEKLFF
-	-	TRBV18	TRBJ1-3	TGTGCCAGCTCACCGAATCCAGGGGAACCTGGAAACACCATATATTTT	CASSPNPGEPGNTIYF
few	-	TRBV7-9	TRBJ2-1	TGTGCCAGCAGCTCAACAGGGTCTGGTGAGCAGTTCTTC	CASSSTGSGEQFF
-	-	TRBV5-1	TRBJ2-4	TGCGCCAGCGGCCTAGGAACCAAAAACATTCAGTACTTC	CASGLGTKNIQYF
-	-	TRBV2	TRBJ1-2	TGTGCCAGCAGTGAGGCAATTCCTGGCTACACCTTC	CASSEAIPGYTF
-	TRBD2	TRBV5-3	TRBJ2-7	TGTGCCAGAGGGCGACTACTAGCGGGGTGCTACGAGCAGTACTTC	CARGRLLAGCYEQYF
-	-	TRBV9	TRBJ2-1	TGTGCCAGCAGCATAGGACTCTTTAATGAGCAGTTCTTC	CASSIGLFNEQFF
-	-	TRBV7-9	TRBJ2-1	TGTGCCAGCAGTCCGGGCTCTAGCCCTACCATCAATGAGCAGTTCTTC	CASSPGSSPTINEQFF